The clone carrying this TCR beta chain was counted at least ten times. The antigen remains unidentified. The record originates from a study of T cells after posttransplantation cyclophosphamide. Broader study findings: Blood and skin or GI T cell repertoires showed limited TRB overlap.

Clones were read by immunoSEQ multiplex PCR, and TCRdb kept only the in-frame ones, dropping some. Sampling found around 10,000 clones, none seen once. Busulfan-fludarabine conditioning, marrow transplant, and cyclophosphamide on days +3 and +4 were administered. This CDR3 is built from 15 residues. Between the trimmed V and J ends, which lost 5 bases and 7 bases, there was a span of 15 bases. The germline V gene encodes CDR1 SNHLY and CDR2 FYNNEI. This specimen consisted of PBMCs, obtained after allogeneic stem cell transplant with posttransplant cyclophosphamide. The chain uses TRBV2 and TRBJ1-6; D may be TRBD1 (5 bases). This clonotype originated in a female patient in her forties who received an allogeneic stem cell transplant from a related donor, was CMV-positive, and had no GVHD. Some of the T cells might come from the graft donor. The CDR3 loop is CASSYYRLGNSPLHF. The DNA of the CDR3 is TGTGCCAGCAGTTACTACAGGTTAGGGAATTCACCCCTCCACTTT.